Below are 8 T cell receptor beta chains sequenced from a single sample in a study of blood T cells in healthy people across ages. The authors ran a second PCR of roughly 6 to 11 cycles using a sample-barcoded 5' primer and a J-beta primer mix. In TCRdb, the 5' RACE reads were re-called with MiXCR into one record per CDR3 protein. Found here are 1.5 million to 2 million distinct CDR3 sequences, about two fifths of them singletons; the top ten hold more than 20%. The sample taken for sequencing was blood. The receptor set was obtained from a human donor in good health.

The chain links TRBV7-9 to TRBJ2-3; 9 bases line up with TRBD2. V lost 3 bases, J lost 5 bases, and 9 bases stayed unmatched. CDR1 SEHNR and CDR2 FQNEAQ come from the germline V gene (reference sequence). This CDR3 has 16 residues. DNA of the CDR3: TGTGCCAGCAGCTTTACTCGCGGGGGGGCACAAGATACGCAGTATTTT. It translates to CASSFTRGGAQDTQYF.

The V gene is TRBV20-1, the J gene TRBJ2-3; TRBD2 matches 10 bases. CDR3 length equals 16 residues. The germline gives CDR1 DFQATT, CDR2 SNEGSKA (reference sequence). V lost 3 bases, J lost 5 bases, and 11 bases stayed unmatched. The CDR3 is CSASPPSGGAIDTQYF. The CDR3 DNA follows: TGCAGTGCTAGCCCCCCCAGCGGGGGGGCCATAGATACGCAGTATTTT.

This clonotype was counted a few times. This chain links TRBV4-1 with TRBJ2-5; no reliable D call. Per germline, CDR1 MGHRA and CDR2 YSYEKL. This CDR3 is 14 amino acids long. With 4 bases removed from V and 11 bases from J, the gap between germline ends came to 20 bases. Here the CDR3 reads CASSLSPGFQEQYF. CDR3 in DNA: TGCGCCAGCAGCCTCAGCCCTGGGTTTCAAGAGCAGTACTTC.

Regarding this clonotype: One junction end does not reproduce the germline sequence, and a read error may be involved. This chain links TRBV7-9 with TRBJ1-2, with 9 bases fitting TRBD1. Germline CDR1 is SEHNR and CDR2 is FQNEAQ (reference sequence). This CDR3 has 15 residues. The CDR3 spells CATVPTGGLYYGYIF. CDR3 nucleotide sequence: TGTGCCACCGTCCCCACAGGGGGCTTGTACTATGGCTACATCTTC.

V is TRBV20-1 and J is TRBJ1-5; D is unclear. CDR1 is DFQATT, CDR2 SNEGSKA, per germline (reference sequence). CDR3 size: 13 residues. Trimming removed 0 bases at V and 9 bases at J, with 12 bases between. The CDR3 loop is CSARDEVYGPQHF. CDR3 nucleotides: TGCAGTGCTAGAGATGAGGTCTATGGGCCCCAGCATTTT.

This clonotype showed up just a few times. This chain uses TRBV12-3 or TRBV12-4 with TRBJ1-4, with TRBD1 as a possible D gene (5 bases). With 2 bases removed from V and 8 bases from J, the gap between germline ends came to 12 bases. This CDR3 has 14 residues. The CDR3 nucleotides are TGTGCCAGCAGTTTAATGGACACCCCCGAAAAACTGTTTTTT. Protein: CASSLMDTPEKLFF.

This clonotype was detected a few times. The genes are TRBV9 and TRBJ2-3; D remains ambiguous. V was shortened by 0 bases and J by 3 bases, with 17 bases between the two germline ends. In germline, CDR1 is SGDLS, CDR2 YYNGEE. The length of the CDR3 is 17 residues. CDR3 loop: CASSVDAGLAQTDTQYF. The CDR3 DNA reads TGTGCCAGCAGCGTAGACGCCGGGTTAGCCCAGACAGATACGCAGTATTTT.

The rearrangement joins TRBV7-2 to TRBJ1-2, with D unresolved. Trimming shortened V by 1 base and J by 4 bases, and 10 bases separated the two germline ends. The CDR3 runs 14 residues. Germline V gene data show CDR1 as SGHTA and CDR2 as FQGNSA. CDR3 nucleotides: TGTGCCAGCAGCTTAGATGTGGGGTCCTATGGCTACACCTTC. Translation gives CASSLDVGSYGYTF.